This passage covers 2 T cell receptor beta chains from one sample sequenced in a study of blood T cell repertoires in COVID-19. Generated by immunoSEQ multiplex PCR, the TCRdb table keeps only in-frame clones and is missing some. This table holds roughly 29,000 clones, roughly 85% found once. The sequenced sample was peripheral blood. The receptors shown here come from an elderly woman with COVID-19, enrolled during active disease.

The rearrangement links TRBV12-3 or TRBV12-4 to TRBJ1-2, with a weak D call TRBD1 (6 bases). There are 13 residues in the CDR3. V shed 2 bases and J shed 4 bases, with 8 bases lying between them. CDR3 loop: CASSLRDTYGYTF. The CDR3 DNA reads as TGTGCCAGCAGTTTACGGGACACCTATGGCTACACCTTC.

The chain has TRBV2 and TRBJ2-5; D is perhaps TRBD2 (6 bases). The CDR3 runs 15 residues. Germline CDR1 reads SNHLY; CDR2 reads FYNNEI. V lost 10 bases and J 4 bases, leaving 22 bases between the germline ends. The CDR3 is CATNGQGRDSETQYF. CDR3 coding DNA: TGTGCCACCAACGGCCAAGGAAGGGACTCAGAGACCCAGTACTTC.